This TCR beta chain was sequenced during a study of CD8 T cells in Susac syndrome. Reverse transcription of about 0.45 to 1 ug RNA was performed with random hexamers. TCRdb processed the immunoSEQ multiplex PCR reads anew with MiXCR; each CDR3 protein has one entry. This table has about 400,000 distinct CDR3 sequences, more than 80% appearing once. Germline CDR1 reads DFQATT; CDR2 reads SNEGSKA (reference sequence). The V segment lost 3 bases and the J segment 3 bases; nucleotides outside the gene matches: 6. This CDR3 spans 16 amino acids. The sequenced material came from CD8+ T cells from PBMCs. V and J are TRBV20-1 and TRBJ2-1; TRBD2 aligns across 12 bases. This TCR came from a human donor with multiple sclerosis. DNA of the CDR3: TGCAGTGCTAGTGCTAGCGGGAGGGTTAGCTACAATGAGCAGTTCTTC. This translates into CSASASGRVSYNEQFF.